This T cell receptor beta chain came from a study of shared clonotypes between healthy human individuals. Study in general: Used for every donor were three CD4 naive, three CD4 memory, two CD8 naive and one CD8 memory plate. Notes on the study in general: Only blood underwent sampling, and tissue repertoires likely differ.

Trimming cost V 8 bases and J 0 bases, with 10 bases left between them. Germline CDR1 is MNHEY and CDR2 is SMNVEV (reference sequence). The CDR3 covers 13 residues. As regards this clone: The antigen is not known.

Every donor, a Caucasian adult, lived in Nashville, Tennessee. Generated by immunoSEQ multiplex PCR, the TCRdb table keeps only in-frame clones and is missing some. The profile shows about 2.4 million clones, roughly 93% of them singletons. Sequencing was carried out using naive CD4+ T cells from PBMCs. Subset in this sample: CD45RA+ positively selected. This clonotype originated in a man aged 18 to 30 in good health. Some clones in this sample may be carry-over from other donors' samples. V gene TRBV27 combines with J gene TRBJ1-2; D gene uncertain. CDR3 nucleotide sequence: TGTGCCAGCGGAGGGCTAACTAACTATGGCTACACCTTC. This encodes CASGGLTNYGYTF.